The clone carrying this T cell receptor (beta chain) came up a few times. Its antigen is unidentified. This record belongs to a study of early T cells in non-severe SARS-CoV-2 infection. In the study overall: Chains were unpaired, as sequencing was done on bulk RNA from unsorted whole blood. The study, taken as a whole, reports: Matches to VDJdb favored anti-spike CD8 responses and missed private and CD4 specificities.

Each cDNA molecule carried a unique molecular identifier. TCRdb reprocessed the 5' RACE reads with MiXCR, giving one entry per CDR3 protein. Of some 59,000 distinct CDR3 sequences listed, 7.5% to 9.5% were seen once; the top ten hold around 3.6%. CDR3 length equals 18 residues. Germline CDR1 reads MNHEY; CDR2 reads SMNVEV (reference sequence). The V and J ends lost 6 bases and 0 bases, in that order; junction bases with no gene match: 9. J is TRBJ2-3 and V is TRBV27; 13 nucleotides agree with TRBD2. The sequence derives from an adult who was a healthcare worker with PCR-confirmed SARS-CoV-2 infection or an uninfected control (not recorded which). This material consisted of whole blood, taken at baseline. In DNA, the CDR3 is TGTGCCAGCAGCCTTCTGGGACTAGCGGGGACTAGCACAGATACGCAGTATTTT. This gives the protein CASSLLGLAGTSTDTQYF.